This T cell receptor beta chain was sequenced during a study of shared clonotypes between healthy human individuals. Concerning this clone: A much larger clone differs from this one at a single base, so this may be a read error.

V was cut by 5 bases and J by 2 bases, with 10 bases left in between. The CDR3 has 13 amino acids. The V gene's germline CDR1 is SGHKS and CDR2 YYEKEE (reference sequence). Produced via immunoSEQ multiplex PCR; TCRdb's table is partial and in-frame only. The table records over a million clones, approximately 68% of them present only once. The chain joins TRBV5-5 to TRBJ1-2, with D possibly being TRBD1 (6 bases). This receptor was obtained from a man between 18 and 35 years old in good health. The sample comprised memory CD4+ T cells sorted from blood. Subset noted: CD45RA-negative fraction. CDR3 in amino acids: CASSSTGNYGYTF. CDR3 DNA: TGTGCCAGCAGTTCTACAGGGAACTATGGCTACACCTTC. Looking up the rest from reference TRBV5-5 and TRBJ1-2 gives the full variable domain: DAGVTQSPTHLIKTRGQQVTLRCSPISGHKSVSWYQQVLGQGPQFIFQYYEKEERGRGNFPDRFSARQFPNYSSELNVNALLLGDSALYLCASSSTGNYGYTFGSGTRLTVV.